The clone carrying this T cell receptor beta chain appeared many times. Other DNA sequences within the sample encode an identical CDR3. This sample stems from a study of beta chain features in type 1 diabetes. The isolated RNA, all of it, was reverse transcribed, so expressed TCRB transcripts were what got sequenced. Profiled with immunoSEQ multiplex PCR; TCRdb holds only in-frame clones, not every one. The profile covers a few hundred thousand clones, with approximately 11% appearing a single time and over 1% taken by the ten largest. The germline V gene encodes CDR1 GTSNPN and CDR2 SVGIG (reference sequence). The CDR3 spans 13 residues. V lost 0 bases, J lost 1 base, and 6 bases lay in between.

Input material: central memory CD4+ T cells from blood. This TCR came from a man aged 18-30 years in good health. The gene calls are TRBV30 and TRBJ1-1, with D hard to call. CDR3 sequence: CAWSVNRNTEAFF. The DNA of the CDR3 is TGTGCCTGGAGTGTAAACCGGAACACTGAAGCTTTCTTT.